These 29 T cell receptor beta chains originate from one sample sequenced in a study of shared clonotypes between healthy human individuals. TCRdb's copy holds only in-frame clones and misses some; the assay was immunoSEQ multiplex PCR. The sample contains fewer than 2.5 million clones, over 85% of which appear only once. Material for sequencing was naive CD4+ T cells from PBMCs. Subset reported: CD45RA+ positively selected. These receptors originate from a man aged 18 to 35 in good health. Some clones in this sample may be carry-over from other donors' samples.

This clone was found a few times. This rearrangement joins TRBV7-9 to TRBJ2-6; maybe TRBD2 (5 bases). From germline, CDR1 is SEHNR and CDR2 FQNEAQ (reference sequence). The CDR3 runs to 17 residues. Deletions cut 5 bases from V and 1 base from J, with 15 bases between. As DNA, the CDR3 is TGTGCCAGCAGCCGGGGTCGATCAGAATCTGGGGCCAACGTCCTGACTTTC. This gives the protein CASSRGRSESGANVLTF.

Of note for this clone: Other DNA sequences in the sample encode the same CDR3. The chain combines TRBV20-1 with TRBJ2-5, with D possibly TRBD1 on 5 matching bases. Germline values: CDR1 DFQATT, CDR2 SNEGSKA (reference sequence). CDR3 length: 11 amino acids. The V gene lost 3 bases and the J gene lost 5 bases, with 7 bases spanning the gap. The CDR3 DNA follows: TGCAGTGCTAGGGGGCCGGAGACCCAGTACTTC. It specifies CSARGPETQYF.

V is TRBV5-6 and J is TRBJ1-5; the match to TRBD1 covers 8 bases. The CDR3 covers 13 residues. V gave up 4 bases and J gave up 6 bases; unmatched junction bases: 3. Germline-derived CDR1 and CDR2 are SGHDT and YYEEEE. CDR3 nucleotides: TGTGCCAGCAGCCCGGACAGGGCTCAGCCCCAGCATTTT. Amino acids: CASSPDRAQPQHF. Supplemented by reference TRBV5-6 and TRBJ1-5, the full variable domain reads DAGVTQSPTHLIKTRGQQVTLRCSPKSGHDTVSWYQQALGQGPQFIFQYYEEEERQRGNFPDRFSGHQFPNYSSELNVNALLLGDSALYLCASSPDRAQPQHFGDGTRLSIL.

The chain uses TRBV30 and TRBJ2-2; 8 nucleotides match TRBD2. Germline CDR1 and CDR2: GTSNPN and SVGIG (reference sequence). Unmatched junction bases numbered 11, after V lost 7 bases and J lost 4 bases. The CDR3 spans 15 residues. The CDR3 protein is CASHRGSGTTGELFF. CDR3 nucleotide sequence: TGTGCCTCCCATCGAGGTAGCGGGACCACCGGGGAGCTGTTTTTT.

V gene TRBV5-1 combines with J gene TRBJ1-1; the match to TRBD1 covers 8 bases. In germline, CDR1 is SGHRS, CDR2 YFSETQ. The CDR3 totals 16 residues. V lost 3 bases, J lost 5 bases, and 12 bases stayed unmatched. Here the CDR3 DNA reads TGCGCCAGCAGCTACAGAGACAGGGGTAGAGAAACTGAAGCTTTCTTT. Its protein product is CASSYRDRGRETEAFF.

The chain carries TRBV18 and TRBJ2-6, with 8 bases matching TRBD1. The V segment lost 8 bases and the J segment 4 bases; nucleotides outside the gene matches: 4. The CDR3 runs to 14 residues. Germline CDR1 and CDR2: KGHSH and LQKENI. CDR3 residues: CASPQGAGANVLTF. CDR3 nucleotides: TGTGCCAGCCCTCAGGGGGCGGGGGCCAACGTCCTGACTTTC.

This chain joins TRBV28 and TRBJ1-2; TRBD1 aligns across 7 bases. Trimming removed 10 bases from V and 2 bases from J; junction bases left unmatched: 10. The CDR3 consists of 14 residues. Per the germline V gene, CDR1 is MDHEN and CDR2 is SYDVKM. The CDR3 bases are TGTGCCACCAGGGGGAAGGGTGAGAACTATGGCTACACCTTC. Translated: CATRGKGENYGYTF.

With regard to this clone: The junction departs from germline at one end; a sequencing error may be responsible. V gene TRBV28 combines with J gene TRBJ2-7, with 13 bases aligning to TRBD2. Germline lookup yields CDR1 MDHEN and CDR2 SYDVKM. The CDR3 has 19 amino acids. The CDR3 nucleotides read TGTGCCAGCAGTACCCCCGGGACAGGGGGACTAGCGGGACCATACGGGCAGTACTTC. The encoded protein is CASSTPGTGGLAGPYGQYF.

The V and J genes are TRBV2 and TRBJ2-1; TRBD2 aligns across 8 bases. Unmatched junction bases numbered 7, after V lost 3 bases and J lost 6 bases. In germline, CDR1 is SNHLY, CDR2 FYNNEI. The CDR3 sequence is 15 residues long. CDR3 sequence: CASSESLAGGNEQFF. The CDR3 region has the DNA TGTGCCAGCAGTGAGAGCCTAGCGGGCGGCAATGAGCAGTTCTTC.

The rearrangement links TRBV10-3 to TRBJ1-3; maybe TRBD1 (5 bases). The CDR3 length is 17 residues. CDR1 is ENHRY, CDR2 SYGVKD, per germline. V dropped 2 bases and J dropped 3 bases, with 17 bases sitting between them. This CDR3 is CAISEPGRGVLGNTIYF. In DNA, the CDR3 is TGTGCCATCAGTGAGCCGGGGCGGGGGGTCCTTGGAAACACCATATATTTT.

J is TRBJ1-1 and V is TRBV7-3, with TRBD1 as a possible D gene (5 bases). The CDR3 has 15 residues. Germline V gene lookup returns CDR1 SGHTA and CDR2 FQGTGA. Trimming took off 0 bases at V and 4 bases at J, with 12 bases between the two ends. CDR3 residues: CASSLTGQEATEAFF. The CDR3 nucleotides read TGTGCCAGCAGCTTAACGGGGCAGGAAGCCACTGAAGCTTTCTTT.

The CDR3 reads CASSQASGTQYGYTF. The CDR3 bases are TGTGCCAGCAGCCAAGCTTCCGGGACGCAATATGGCTACACCTTC. This chain connects TRBV4-2 to TRBJ1-2; the D gene is possibly TRBD1 (5 bases). CDR1 is LGHNA, CDR2 YNFKEQ, per germline. The CDR3 totals 15 residues. Trimming took 1 base from V and 5 from J, leaving 14 bases between them.

The V gene is TRBV12-5, the J gene TRBJ1-1, with a weak D call TRBD1 (6 bases). The germline gives CDR1 LGHNT, CDR2 FRNRAP. The CDR3 is made up of 16 amino acids. The V gene lost 7 bases and the J gene lost 1 base, with 19 bases spanning the gap. CDR3 in DNA: TGTGCTAGTGCCCCCACTCCGGGGGGCACGAACACTGAAGCTTTCTTT. The encoded protein is CASAPTPGGTNTEAFF.

CDR3 nucleotides: TGTGCCAGCAGCGTAGCCGGCTCTTGGGGGAGTGCGAACACCTTC. Amino acid sequence: CASSVAGSWGSANTF. This chain joins TRBV9 and TRBJ1-2, with a weak D call TRBD1 (5 bases). Germline V gene lookup returns CDR1 SGDLS and CDR2 YYNGEE. V gave up 0 bases and J gave up 12 bases, with 21 bases separating them. The CDR3 covers 15 residues.

V is TRBV19 and J is TRBJ2-1; 8 bases align to TRBD1. This CDR3 comprises 17 residues. J gave up 7 bases and V 5 bases, and 16 bases lay outside the gene matches. The germline V gene encodes CDR1 LNHDA and CDR2 SQIVND (reference sequence). This chain's CDR3 is CASSAWKGQGAGNEQFF. The CDR3 DNA sequence: TGTGCCAGTAGTGCGTGGAAAGGACAGGGCGCCGGGAATGAGCAGTTCTTC.

V is TRBV6-1 and J is TRBJ1-2; TRBD1 agrees at 8 bases. In germline, CDR1 is MNHNS, CDR2 SASEGT. V shed 7 bases and J 2 bases; nucleotides not matched to a gene: 6. The CDR3 is made up of 14 amino acids. The CDR3 DNA is TGTGCCAGCAAGGAAAGACAGGGGAACTATGGCTACACCTTC. As protein: CASKERQGNYGYTF.

With respect to this clone: Within the sample, other DNA sequences also encode this same CDR3. The chain has TRBV11-2 and TRBJ2-7; maybe TRBD2 (6 bases). The V gene's germline CDR1 is SGHAT and CDR2 FQNNGV. V dropped 5 bases and J dropped 6 bases, with 8 bases sitting between them. The CDR3 runs 11 residues. The CDR3 region is CASSQTSEQYF. The DNA of the CDR3 is TGTGCCAGCAGCCAGACTAGCGAGCAGTACTTC.

The rearrangement links TRBV5-1 to TRBJ2-1; 11 positions agree with TRBD2. Looked up from germline, CDR1 is SGHRS and CDR2 is YFSETQ. V lost 6 bases and J lost 5; bases outside the gene matches: 10. This CDR3 comprises 16 residues. This chain's CDR3 is CASTKLPLAGDNEQFF. CDR3 in DNA: TGCGCCAGCACCAAACTCCCACTAGCGGGAGACAATGAGCAGTTCTTC.

The chain is built from TRBV27 and TRBJ1-1; D possibly corresponds to TRBD1 (5 bases). CDR1 and CDR2 from the germline V gene are MNHEY and SMNVEV (reference sequence). The CDR3 length is 15 residues. V dropped 6 bases and J dropped 0 bases, with 14 bases sitting between them. The CDR3 sequence is CASRSDSIMNTEAFF. The CDR3 bases are TGTGCCAGCAGGTCCGACAGTATAATGAACACTGAAGCTTTCTTT.

This sequence joins TRBV27 and TRBJ1-3, with 9 bases matching TRBD1. The CDR3 spans 19 residues. Germline V gene data show CDR1 as MNHEY and CDR2 as SMNVEV (reference sequence). The J segment lost 0 bases and the V segment lost 3 bases, leaving 12 bases of the junction unmatched. For the CDR3, the DNA is TGTGCCAGCAGTTTGCCCGGGACAGGGACGATGAGCTCTGGAAACACCATATATTTT. Its protein is CASSLPGTGTMSSGNTIYF.

The gene calls are TRBV7-3 and TRBJ1-3; D is undetermined. The CDR3 totals 13 residues. Trimming removed 2 bases from V and 3 bases from J, with 5 bases in between. Germline V gene data show CDR1 as SGHTA and CDR2 as FQGTGA. CDR3 sequence reads: CASSLLYGNTIYF. The CDR3 nucleotides read TGTGCCAGCAGCTTATTGTATGGAAACACCATATATTTT.

J is TRBJ2-7 and V is TRBV10-3; D gene unclear. The CDR3 runs 17 residues. Germline CDR1 is ENHRY and CDR2 is SYGVKD. V was shortened by 0 bases and J by 3 bases, with 18 bases between the two germline ends. The CDR3 region is CAISESSRSAGRYEQYF. CDR3 sequence (DNA): TGTGCCATCAGTGAGTCCTCCCGGTCGGCAGGCCGCTACGAGCAGTACTTC.

V is TRBV27 and J is TRBJ1-5; possible D gene TRBD1, 5 bases. The length of the CDR3 is 14 residues. Deletions cut 5 bases from V and 7 bases from J, with 15 bases between. Germline V gene data show CDR1 as MNHEY and CDR2 as SMNVEV (reference sequence). CDR3 DNA sequence: TGTGCCAGCAGTCCAATTCAGGGATTACAGCCCCAGCATTTT. Amino acids: CASSPIQGLQPQHF.

V is TRBV4-1 and J is TRBJ2-7, with 9 bases lining up with TRBD2. J gave up 3 bases and V 0 bases, and 9 bases lay outside the gene matches. The CDR3 is made up of 17 amino acids. Germline lookup yields CDR1 MGHRA and CDR2 YSYEKL. The CDR3 sequence: CASSQERRAGGIYEQYF. Written as DNA, the CDR3 is TGCGCCAGCAGCCAAGAGCGGAGGGCGGGAGGGATCTACGAGCAGTACTTC.

V gene TRBV6-1 combines with J gene TRBJ2-7; TRBD2 might be the D (6 bases). Germline V gives CDR1 MNHNS, CDR2 SASEGT. V was pared by 0 bases and J by 2 bases, with 14 bases between. The CDR3 is 16 residues long. This CDR3 reads CASSEARAGRPYEQYF. In DNA form, the CDR3 reads TGTGCCAGCAGTGAAGCGCGGGCAGGGAGGCCCTACGAGCAGTACTTC.

The V and J genes are TRBV28 and TRBJ2-1, with D tentatively TRBD2 (5 bases). V was shortened by 4 bases and J by 3 bases, with 16 bases between the two germline ends. Germline V gene lookup returns CDR1 MDHEN and CDR2 SYDVKM. The CDR3 runs to 16 residues. CDR3 region: CASSSSTEEDYNEQFF. DNA for the CDR3: TGTGCCAGCAGTTCTTCAACAGAGGAGGACTACAATGAGCAGTTCTTC.

The chain uses TRBV11-2 and TRBJ2-2; D is perhaps TRBD1 (5 bases). The germline V and J ends were trimmed by 4 bases and 1 base, with 7 bases remaining between them. The CDR3 runs to 14 residues. The V gene's germline CDR1 is SGHAT and CDR2 FQNNGV. The CDR3: CASSYQGNTGELFF. DNA for the CDR3: TGTGCCAGCAGCTATCAGGGGAACACCGGGGAGCTGTTTTTT.

This clone was counted between two and nine times. The CDR3 sequence is CASSLLGADQPQHF. The DNA for the CDR3 is TGTGCCAGCAGTCTCCTTGGGGCAGATCAGCCCCAGCATTTT. The chain links TRBV27 to TRBJ1-5; D may be TRBD1 (5 bases). The germline V gene encodes CDR1 MNHEY and CDR2 SMNVEV (reference sequence). This CDR3 contains 14 residues. The ends were cut back, 5 bases at V and 5 bases at J, with 13 bases in the middle.

Concerning this clone itself: The sample contains more than one DNA sequence encoding this CDR3. CDR3 residues: CASSLGGQDGYTF. The CDR3 DNA is TGTGCCAGCAGCTTAGGGGGACAGGACGGCTACACCTTC. V usage is TRBV7-9 and J usage is TRBJ1-2; TRBD1 aligns across 8 bases. The CDR3 length is 13 residues. V lost 1 base and J lost 8; bases outside the gene matches: 3. CDR1 and CDR2 from the germline V gene are SEHNR and FQNEAQ (reference sequence).